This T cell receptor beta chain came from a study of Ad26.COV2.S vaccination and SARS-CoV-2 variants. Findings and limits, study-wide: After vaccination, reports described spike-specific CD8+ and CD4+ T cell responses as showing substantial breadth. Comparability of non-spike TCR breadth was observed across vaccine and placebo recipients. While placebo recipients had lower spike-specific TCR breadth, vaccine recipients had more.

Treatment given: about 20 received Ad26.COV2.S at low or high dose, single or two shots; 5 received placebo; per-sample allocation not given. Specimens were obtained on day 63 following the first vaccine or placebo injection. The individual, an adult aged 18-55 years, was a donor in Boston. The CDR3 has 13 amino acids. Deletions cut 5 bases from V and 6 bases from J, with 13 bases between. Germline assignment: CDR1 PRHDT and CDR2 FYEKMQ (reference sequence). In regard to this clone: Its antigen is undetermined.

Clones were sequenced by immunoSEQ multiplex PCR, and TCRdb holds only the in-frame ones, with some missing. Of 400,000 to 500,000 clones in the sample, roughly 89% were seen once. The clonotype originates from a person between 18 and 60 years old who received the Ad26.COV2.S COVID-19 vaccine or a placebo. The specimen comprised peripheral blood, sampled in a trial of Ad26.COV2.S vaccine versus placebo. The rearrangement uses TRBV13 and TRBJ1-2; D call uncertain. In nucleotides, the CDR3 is TGTGCCAGCAGCACCGAGGATGTGCATGGCTACACCTTC. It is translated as CASSTEDVHGYTF.